This T cell receptor (beta chain) originates from a study of blood T cell repertoires in COVID-19. The wider study: Sources were T cells, B-cell-depleted T cells, or PBMCs; the material itself was cDNA or gDNA.

With regard to this clone: The same CDR3 arises from other DNA sequences in this sample as well.

Germline CDR1 SGHDT, CDR2 YYEEEE. The CDR3 totals 14 residues. Trimming cost V 4 bases and J 10 bases; bases outside gene matches: 10. Sequenced by immunoSEQ multiplex PCR; TCRdb stores in-frame clones only, minus some. The profile covers several thousand clones, with 65% to 90% appearing a single time and more than 6.5% taken by the ten largest. The chain employs TRBV5-6 and TRBJ2-1; 8 positions agree with TRBD2. Sequenced material: peripheral blood. The receptor was derived from a human donor in a cohort sampled during active COVID-19. This CDR3 is CASSKDRGGREQFF. CDR3 DNA: TGTGCCAGCAGCAAGGATCGGGGGGGTCGGGAGCAGTTCTTC.